This T cell receptor (beta chain) was obtained from a study of T cells in women clearing cervical HPV infection. Data came from immunoSEQ multiplex PCR; TCRdb stores just in-frame clones and leaves some out. This repertoire includes fewer than 40,000 clones. Trimming cost V 4 bases and J 1 base; bases outside gene matches: 2. Germline CDR1 reads SGHRS; CDR2 reads YFSETQ. The CDR3 loop spans 16 amino acids. To note about this clone: Sequencing ends 3 residues short of the CDR3 end; the germline J gene provides the rest.

The sequenced material came from blood buffy coat. This clonotype originated in a woman between 18 and 70 years old with a cervical HPV16 infection that either progressed to CIN3+ or cleared (not recorded which). The chain couples TRBV5-1 to TRBJ2-2, with TRBD2 identical over 12 bases. CDR3: CASSLGLAGNTGELFF. The CDR3 DNA, read in part, is TGCGCCAGCAGCCTGGGACTAGCGGGGAACACCGGGGAG.